These 20 T cell receptor beta chains came from one sample sequenced in a study of cytotoxic CD8 clonotypes in ibrutinib-treated CLL. Produced via immunoSEQ multiplex PCR; TCRdb's table is partial and in-frame only. The data show about 200,000 clones, 60% to 80% seen once. Here the sequenced sample was PBMCs, taken after 12 months of ibrutinib treatment. Source of these receptors: a human donor with chronic lymphocytic leukemia.

This rearrangement joins TRBV6-5 to TRBJ1-1, with TRBD1 matching 7 bases. The germline gives CDR1 MNHEY, CDR2 SVGAGI. This CDR3 has 15 residues. Trimming removed 4 bases from V and 0 bases from J; junction bases left unmatched: 5. The CDR3 DNA reads as TGTGCCAGCAGTTCCAGGACAGGAGTGAACACTGAAGCTTTCTTT. Its protein product is CASSSRTGVNTEAFF.

The rearrangement links TRBV27 to TRBJ2-2, with 10 nucleotides matching TRBD1. The CDR3 is 16 amino acids. The germline CDR1 and CDR2 sequences are MNHEY and SMNVEV (reference sequence). V dropped 5 bases and J dropped 5; count of bases not matched to a gene: 8. The CDR3 nucleotides read TGTGCCAGCAGTGCCGCTAGGGGACAGGGGACCGGGGAGCTGTTTTTT. It encodes CASSAARGQGTGELFF.

This clone was seen a few times. The chain links TRBV16 to TRBJ2-3, with 7 bases identical to TRBD1. J was trimmed by 11 bases and V by 2 bases; bases with no gene match: 4. The CDR3 is 12 residues long. Germline assignment: CDR1 KGHSY and CDR2 FQNENV. CDR3 coding DNA: TGTGCCAGCAGCCAAAGAGGGGACAGGCAGTATTTT. Its protein product is CASSQRGDRQYF. Full variable domain (outside the CDR3, taken from reference TRBV16 and TRBJ2-3): GEEVAQTPKHLVRGEGQKAKLYCAPIKGHSYVFWYQQVLKNEFKFLISFQNENVFDETGMPKERFSAKCLPNSPCSLEIQATKLEDSAVYFCASSQRGDRQYFGPGTRLTVL.

CDR3 nucleotides: TGCGCCAGCGTAAAGGGGGAGAGCACAGATACGCAGTATTTT. This encodes CASVKGESTDTQYF. The chain links TRBV5-1 to TRBJ2-3; tentative D call: TRBD1 (6 bases). This CDR3 is built from 14 residues. Germline V gene lookup returns CDR1 SGHRS and CDR2 YFSETQ. V shed 7 bases and J shed 0 bases, with 12 bases lying between them.

The chain joins TRBV11-2 to TRBJ2-3; 12 bases align to TRBD2. V lost 4 bases to trimming and J lost 5 bases; unmatched junction nucleotides: 10. The CDR3 contains 17 residues. The germline V gene encodes CDR1 SGHAT and CDR2 FQNNGV. CDR3 region: CASSSSLAGGPQDTQYF. CDR3 sequence (DNA): TGTGCCAGCAGCTCCTCCCTAGCGGGGGGGCCGCAAGATACGCAGTATTTT.

This clone was counted between two and nine times. This sequence joins TRBV14 and TRBJ1-5, with a weak D call TRBD1 (5 bases). With 2 bases removed from V and 9 bases from J, the gap between germline ends came to 11 bases. The CDR3 loop spans 13 amino acids. Germline CDR1 and CDR2: SGHDN and FVKESK. The CDR3: CASSQNSGAPQHF. CDR3 coding DNA: TGTGCCAGCAGCCAAAACAGTGGGGCGCCCCAGCATTTT.

Turning to this clone: One junction end disagrees with the germline gene, perhaps due to a read error. The chain is built from TRBV5-1 and TRBJ1-4; 9 bases fit TRBD1. The CDR3 covers 14 residues. The germline CDR1 and CDR2 sequences are SGHRS and YFSETQ. The CDR3 here is CASSLDRGDEKLFF. The CDR3 region has the DNA TGTGCCAGCAGCTTGGACAGGGGTGACGAAAAACTGTTTTTT.

CDR3 DNA sequence: TGTGCCAGCAGCTTAACGCCGACTAATGAAAAACTGTTTTTT. The encoded protein is CASSLTPTNEKLFF. The chain joins TRBV7-2 to TRBJ1-4; D gene unclear. Trimming stripped 2 bases from V and 2 bases from J, with 6 bases between. This CDR3 has 14 residues. The germline gives CDR1 SGHTA, CDR2 FQGNSA.

The count of this clone is one. The chain carries TRBV5-1 and TRBJ2-1; 12 positions agree with TRBD2. Looked up from germline, CDR1 is SGHRS and CDR2 is YFSETQ. V lost 2 bases to trimming and J lost 8 bases; unmatched junction nucleotides: 8. The CDR3 length is 16 residues. The CDR3 loop reads CASSFLASGGADEQFF. In DNA, the CDR3 is TGCGCCAGCAGCTTCCTGGCTAGCGGGGGGGCGGATGAGCAGTTCTTC.

V is TRBV13 and J is TRBJ2-5, with a weak D call TRBD2 (5 bases). The CDR3 length is 17 residues. Germline V lookup: CDR1 PRHDT, CDR2 FYEKMQ (reference sequence). V shed 0 bases and J shed 3 bases, with 17 bases lying between them. CDR3 amino acids: CASSLGGAGSPEETQYF. As DNA, the CDR3 is TGTGCCAGCAGCTTAGGGGGCGCGGGCTCCCCCGAAGAGACCCAGTACTTC. The entire variable domain, with the rest obtained from reference TRBV13 and TRBJ2-5, is as follows: AAGVIQSPRHLIKEKRETATLKCYPIPRHDTVYWYQQGPGQDPQFLISFYEKMQSDKGSIPDRFSAQQFSDYHSELNMSSLELGDSALYFCASSLGGAGSPEETQYFGPGTRLLVL.

Comment on this clone: A much bigger clone sits one base away, suggesting this may be a read error. This sequence joins TRBV7-6 and TRBJ1-2, with 7 bases identical to TRBD1. This CDR3 has 13 amino acids. The V and J ends lost 1 base and 7 bases, in that order; junction bases with no gene match: 3. CDR1 is SGHVS and CDR2 is FNYEAQ in the germline V gene. The CDR3 region is CASSLGAGGGYTF. The CDR3 DNA reads as TGTGCCAGCAGCTTAGGGGCAGGGGGTGGCTACACCTTC.

The chain is built from TRBV10-1 and TRBJ2-6, with D possibly being TRBD2 (5 bases). This CDR3 region has 13 residues. Germline V gene lookup returns CDR1 WNHNN and CDR2 SYGVQD (reference sequence). V was pared by 6 bases and J by 4 bases, with 7 bases between. The CDR3 is CASSPGGANVLTF. The CDR3 nucleotides are TGCGCCAGCAGCCCGGGGGGGGCCAACGTCCTGACTTTC.

V and J are TRBV7-9 and TRBJ2-7; TRBD1 is a possible D gene (5 bases). Per the germline V gene, CDR1 is SEHNR and CDR2 is FQNEAQ (reference sequence). The CDR3 has 16 amino acids. Trimming removed 0 bases at V and 3 bases at J, with 15 bases between. CDR3 loop: CASSLAAGPSFYEQYF. The CDR3 DNA follows: TGTGCCAGCAGCTTAGCGGCAGGGCCCTCCTTCTACGAGCAGTACTTC.

CDR3 protein: CASSTAQGAGGYTF. CDR3 nucleotides: TGCGCCAGCAGCACGGCGCAGGGGGCGGGGGGCTACACCTTC. The chain joins TRBV4-1 to TRBJ1-2, with 8 bases identical to TRBD1. The CDR3 is made up of 14 amino acids. CDR1 is MGHRA and CDR2 is YSYEKL in the germline V gene. V shed 5 bases and J 8 bases; nucleotides not matched to a gene: 10.

The rearrangement links TRBV28 to TRBJ1-3, with D maybe TRBD1 (5 bases). V lost 6 bases to trimming and J lost 3 bases, with 15 bases between them. CDR3 length: 15 residues. Per germline, CDR1 MDHEN and CDR2 SYDVKM. The CDR3 spells CASRPSGGGGNTIYF. The CDR3 coding sequence is TGTGCCAGCAGGCCCTCTGGGGGAGGTGGAAACACCATATATTTT.

The chain carries TRBV19 and TRBJ1-2, with D perhaps TRBD1 (6 bases). CDR3 length: 16 amino acids. Trimming removed 10 bases from V and 5 bases from J, with 26 bases in between. The germline CDR1 and CDR2 sequences are LNHDA and SQIVND (reference sequence). The CDR3 is CATYGGIPGVLYGYTF. DNA of the CDR3: TGTGCCACCTACGGGGGCATTCCAGGCGTCCTTTATGGCTACACCTTC. Variable domain in full (rest from reference TRBV19 and TRBJ1-2): DGGITQSPKYLFRKEGQNVTLSCEQNLNHDAMYWYRQDPGQGLRLIYYSQIVNDFQKGDIAEGYSVSREKKESFPLTVTSAQKNPTAFYLCATYGGIPGVLYGYTFGSGTRLTVV.

V is TRBV15 and J is TRBJ2-1, with TRBD2 identical over 12 bases. CDR3 length: 18 residues. The germline V gene encodes CDR1 LNHNV and CDR2 YYDKDF (reference sequence). Trimming cost V 0 bases and J 8 bases; bases outside gene matches: 11. The CDR3 DNA sequence: TGTGCCACCAGCAGAGATCCCGGGTTTTCTAGCGGGGGGGATGAGCAGTTCTTC. Translated: CATSRDPGFSSGGDEQFF.

The CDR3 sequence is CASSTWPGLAEPTDTQYF. For the CDR3, the DNA is TGTGCCAGCAGCACCTGGCCGGGACTAGCGGAACCTACAGATACGCAGTATTTT. The V call is TRBV5-4, the J call TRBJ2-3; TRBD2 agrees at 11 bases. CDR1 SGHNT and CDR2 YYREEE come from the germline V gene (reference sequence). The CDR3 extends over 18 amino acids. The V gene end was trimmed by 4 bases and the J gene end by 3 bases; junction bases not matched to a gene: 13.

The CDR3 region is CATNRAGETYGYTF. The CDR3 bases are TGTGCCACCAATCGGGCAGGGGAAACCTATGGCTACACCTTC. The chain employs TRBV19 and TRBJ1-2, with a possible D match to TRBD1 (6 bases). Germline loops: CDR1 LNHDA, CDR2 SQIVND (reference sequence). The CDR3 has 14 residues. Trimming removed 10 bases from V and 4 bases from J, with 19 bases in between.

This clone was observed at least ten times. Different DNA sequences within this sample yield the same CDR3. The chain employs TRBV11-2 and TRBJ2-1, with D perhaps TRBD2 (6 bases). With 6 bases removed from V and 0 bases from J, the gap between germline ends came to 6 bases. The CDR3 extends over 13 amino acids. Germline V gives CDR1 SGHAT, CDR2 FQNNGV. This CDR3 is CASREGSYNEQFF. The CDR3 DNA follows: TGTGCCAGCAGGGAGGGCTCCTACAATGAGCAGTTCTTC.